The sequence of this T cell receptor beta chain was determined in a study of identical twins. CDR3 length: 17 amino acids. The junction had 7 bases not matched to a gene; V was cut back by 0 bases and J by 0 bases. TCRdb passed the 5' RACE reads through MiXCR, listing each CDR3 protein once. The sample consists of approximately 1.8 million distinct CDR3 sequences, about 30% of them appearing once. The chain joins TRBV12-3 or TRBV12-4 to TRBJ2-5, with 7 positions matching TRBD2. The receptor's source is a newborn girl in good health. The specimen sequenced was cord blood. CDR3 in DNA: TGTGCCAGCAGTTTAGCCCCAGCGGGATTAAACCAAGAGACCCAGTACTTC. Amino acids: CASSLAPAGLNQETQYF.